The clone carrying this T cell receptor beta chain was observed a single time. Its matching antigen is unknown. The length of the CDR3 is 15 residues. Germline V gives CDR1 SGHTA, CDR2 FQGNSA. V shed 4 bases and J shed 3 bases, with 12 bases lying between them. These data come from a study of T cells in localized non-small cell lung cancer. Findings of the study overall: T cell clonality was highest in uninvolved adjacent lung, above tumor. Detection in adjacent lung was observed for a median around 59 of the top 100 tumor clones.

Here immunoSEQ multiplex PCR was the method, and the copy in TCRdb shows in-frame clones only, minus some. The table includes 25,000 to 35,000 clones, around nine tenths detected once. The genes are TRBV7-2 and TRBJ2-2, with D possibly matching TRBD1 (6 bases). This material consisted of peripheral blood, taken before any cancer treatment. This receptor was taken from a female donor of 60 years or more with stage III squamous cell lung carcinoma. The CDR3 loop is CASSSDRVDTGELFF. The CDR3 bases are TGTGCCAGCAGCTCGGACAGAGTCGACACCGGGGAGCTGTTTTTT.